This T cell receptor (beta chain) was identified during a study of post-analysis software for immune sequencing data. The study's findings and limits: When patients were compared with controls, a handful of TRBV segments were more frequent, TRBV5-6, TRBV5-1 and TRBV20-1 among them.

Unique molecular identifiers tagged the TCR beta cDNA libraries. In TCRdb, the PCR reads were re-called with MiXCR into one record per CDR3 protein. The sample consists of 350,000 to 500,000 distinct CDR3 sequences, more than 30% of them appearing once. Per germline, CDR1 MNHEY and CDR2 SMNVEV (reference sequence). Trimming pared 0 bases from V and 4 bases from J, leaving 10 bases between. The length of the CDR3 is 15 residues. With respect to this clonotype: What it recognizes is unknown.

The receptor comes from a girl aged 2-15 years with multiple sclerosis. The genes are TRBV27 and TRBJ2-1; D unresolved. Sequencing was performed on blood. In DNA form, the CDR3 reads TGTGCCAGCAGTTTATCCTCCTCGTTTTACAATGAGCAGTTCTTC. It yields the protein CASSLSSSFYNEQFF.